The 24 T cell receptor beta chains given below trace back to one sample, sequenced in a study of OX40 agonist ivuxolimab in advanced cancers. This table comes from immunoSEQ multiplex PCR, and its TCRdb copy is limited to in-frame clones, with some not included. This sample has about 49,000 clones, with 85% found just once. This sample comprised CD4+ or CD8+ T cells sorted from blood, obtained in a trial of the OX40 agonist ivuxolimab. The receptors stem from an adult with an advanced solid tumor such as melanoma, head and neck, liver or kidney cancer.

This clone was observed a single time. CDR3: CASSQEDPTGQGKYV. Here the CDR3 DNA reads TGCGCCAGCAGCCAAGAGGACCCGACAGGGCAGGGAAAGTACGTC. This chain links TRBV4-1 with TRBJ2-7, with 7 bases lining up with TRBD1. Germline V gene lookup returns CDR1 MGHRA and CDR2 YSYEKL. This CDR3 has 15 residues. The V and J ends lost 0 bases and 11 bases, in that order; junction bases with no gene match: 13.

DNA for the CDR3: TGTGCCAGCAGCCAGGAGGCGTGGGGGATCGAAGATACGCAGTATTTT. Translated: CASSQEAWGIEDTQYF. The chain carries TRBV14 and TRBJ2-3; D is tentatively TRBD1 or TRBD2 (5 bases each). Between the trimmed V and J ends, which lost 3 bases and 5 bases, there was a span of 18 bases. This CDR3 is 16 amino acids long. CDR1 and CDR2 (germline): SGHDN, FVKESK.

Remarks on this clone: A junction boundary mismatches the germline segment, possibly from a read error. This chain connects TRBV5-1 to TRBJ2-7; the D gene is possibly TRBD1 (5 bases). Germline CDR1 and CDR2: SGHRS and YFSETQ. The CDR3 is 11 residues long. As DNA, the CDR3 is TGCGCCAGCAGGTTGGGGCAGGAGCAGTACTTC. It codes for CASRLGQEQYF.

The chain is built from TRBV9 and TRBJ1-2, with TRBD1 matching over 7 bases. V was pared by 3 bases and J by 2 bases, with 4 bases of the junction left unmatched. The germline V gene has CDR1 SGDLS and CDR2 YYNGEE. This CDR3 is built from 14 residues. The CDR3 coding sequence is TGTGCCAGCAGCGAAACAGGGGAGAACTATGGCTACACCTTC. Translation gives CASSETGENYGYTF.

The rearrangement links TRBV9 to TRBJ2-4, with D uncertain. This CDR3 spans 14 amino acids. V was pared by 0 bases and J by 2 bases, with 6 bases between. Per germline, CDR1 SGDLS and CDR2 YYNGEE. CDR3 nucleotide sequence: TGTGCCAGCAGCGTAGGAGCGACCAAAAACATTCAGTACTTC. Translated, it gives CASSVGATKNIQYF.

The chain's CDR3 is CATTWMNTEAFF. CDR3 nucleotide sequence: TGTGCCACCACGTGGATGAACACTGAAGCTTTCTTT. The rearrangement uses TRBV7-2 and TRBJ1-1, with no clear D. V shed 10 bases and J shed 0 bases, with 9 bases lying between them. CDR3 size: 12 residues. Germline V gene data show CDR1 as SGHTA and CDR2 as FQGNSA.

The chain combines TRBV6-5 with TRBJ1-1; no clear D gene. Germline V gene data show CDR1 as MNHEY and CDR2 as SVGAGI. The CDR3 runs to 13 residues. Between the trimmed V and J ends, which lost 7 bases and 3 bases, there was a span of 12 bases. In nucleotides, the CDR3 is TGTGCCAGCACTTTGGGTGAGCACACTGAAGCTTTCTTT. Protein sequence: CASTLGEHTEAFF.

The rearrangement joins TRBV2 to TRBJ1-2; 10 nucleotides line up with TRBD1. Germline V CDR1 and CDR2: SNHLY, FYNNEI. V shed 9 bases, J shed 8 bases, and the junction held 3 bases outside the gene matches. The CDR3 has 11 amino acids. CDR3 amino acids: CARGTGEGYTF. As DNA, the CDR3 is TGTGCCAGGGGGACAGGGGAAGGCTACACCTTC.

The CDR3 is CATESLAKNIQYF. CDR3 nucleotide sequence: TGTGCCACCGAGAGTTTAGCCAAAAACATTCAGTACTTC. V usage is TRBV28 and J usage is TRBJ2-4, with D unclear. CDR1 is MDHEN and CDR2 is SYDVKM in the germline V gene. The V and J ends lost 10 bases and 0 bases respectively, with 10 bases between them. This CDR3 is built from 13 residues.

CDR3 in DNA: TGTGCCAGCAGCCTCCAGGGGGGGAGAAATGAAAAACTGTTTTTT. It yields the protein CASSLQGGRNEKLFF. The rearrangement joins TRBV5-4 to TRBJ1-4, with 7 bases identical to TRBD1. V lost 4 bases and J lost 5; bases outside the gene matches: 8. The length of the CDR3 is 15 residues. CDR1 and CDR2 (germline): SGHNT, YYREEE (reference sequence).

The CDR3 protein is CASSQGFIGGGSYNEQFF. CDR3 bases: TGCGCCAGCAGCCAAGGATTCATCGGGGGGGGTAGTTACAATGAGCAGTTCTTC. The rearrangement joins TRBV4-3 to TRBJ2-1; 8 nucleotides match TRBD2. The germline CDR1 and CDR2 sequences are LGHNA and YSLEER. The CDR3 contains 18 residues. The J segment lost 4 bases and the V segment lost 1 base, leaving 12 bases of the junction unmatched.

This rearrangement joins TRBV7-6 to TRBJ1-3; 9 bases are shared with TRBD1. Per the germline V gene, CDR1 is SGHVS and CDR2 is FNYEAQ. J lost 2 bases, V lost 5 bases, and 4 bases had no gene match. The CDR3 spans 15 residues. CDR3 DNA sequence: TGTGCCAGCAGCGCTCGACAGGGGGCTGGAAACACCATATATTTT. Translated: CASSARQGAGNTIYF. The full variable domain, rest sourced from reference TRBV7-6 and TRBJ1-3, is GAGVSQSPRYKVTKRGQDVALRCDPISGHVSLYWYRQALGQGPEFLTYFNYEAQQDKSGLPNDRFSAERPEGSISTLTIQRTEQRDSAMYRCASSARQGAGNTIYFGEGSWLTVV.

This sequence joins TRBV7-6 and TRBJ2-3; 8 bases are shared with TRBD1. Germline V lookup: CDR1 SGHVS, CDR2 FNYEAQ. After removal of 5 bases from V and 0 bases from J, the junction contained 4 bases not matched to a gene. CDR3 length equals 15 residues. CDR3 sequence (DNA): TGTGCCAGCAGCCTAGGGACAGGAAGCACAGATACGCAGTATTTT. Its translation: CASSLGTGSTDTQYF.

The J gene is TRBJ1-2, the V gene TRBV29-1, with 9 bases identical to TRBD1. V shed 6 bases, J shed 3 bases, and the junction held 8 bases outside the gene matches. The CDR3 sequence is 14 residues long. CDR1 is SQVTM, CDR2 ANQGSEA, per germline. CDR3 sequence (DNA): TGCAGCGTCACGGGACAGGGTGTTGACTATGGCTACACCTTC. Protein: CSVTGQGVDYGYTF.

The V call is TRBV6-7, the J call TRBJ2-3; D unclear. TRBV6-7 is treated as an ORF (open reading frame) with a function not yet certain. Trimming removed 7 bases at V and 2 bases at J, with 13 bases between. The CDR3 length is 14 residues. CDR3 DNA sequence: TGTGCCAGCAAAAGACCACTAAACACAGATACGCAGTATTTT. This codes for CASKRPLNTDTQYF.

This sequence joins TRBV2 and TRBJ2-7; weak D call: TRBD2 (5 bases). CDR1 SNHLY and CDR2 FYNNEI come from the germline V gene. V lost 3 bases to trimming and J lost 7 bases, with 13 bases between them. CDR3 length equals 13 residues. The CDR3 protein is CASSDNPGEEQYF. The CDR3 DNA reads as TGTGCCAGCAGTGATAACCCCGGGGAGGAGCAGTACTTC.

This clone was observed a handful of times. The chain combines TRBV25-1 with TRBJ1-5; no clear D gene. V was cut by 4 bases and J by 9 bases, with 16 bases left in between. Germline V gene sequence: CDR1 MGHDK, CDR2 SYGVNS. The CDR3 is made up of 14 amino acids. The CDR3 loop is CASSGPTEVLPQHF. CDR3 bases: TGTGCCAGCAGTGGCCCAACGGAAGTTCTGCCCCAGCATTTT.

V is TRBV7-9 and J is TRBJ2-1; 10 nucleotides line up with TRBD2. The V and J ends lost 4 bases and 9 bases, in that order; junction bases with no gene match: 12. Germline assignment: CDR1 SEHNR and CDR2 FQNEAQ (reference sequence). This CDR3 spans 16 amino acids. CDR3 in amino acids: CASSWSGGAGALEQFF. The DNA of the CDR3 is TGTGCCAGCAGCTGGAGCGGGGGGGCAGGGGCGCTTGAGCAGTTCTTC. The full variable domain, completed using reference TRBV7-9 and TRBJ2-1, is DTGVSQNPRHKITKRGQNVTFRCDPISEHNRLYWYRQTLGQGPEFLTYFQNEAQLEKSRLLSDRFSAERPKGSFSTLEIQRTEQGDSAMYLCASSWSGGAGALEQFFGPGTRLTVL.

The chain links TRBV5-1 to TRBJ2-1; possible D gene TRBD2, 7 bases. CDR3 length: 16 amino acids. Germline assignment: CDR1 SGHRS and CDR2 YFSETQ. The V end lost 4 bases, the J end lost 7 bases, and 21 bases lay between the germline ends. The CDR3 reads CASSGGDYRERNEQFF. CDR3 bases: TGCGCCAGCAGCGGGGGGGACTACAGGGAAAGAAATGAGCAGTTCTTC.

The chain joins TRBV4-1 to TRBJ1-2, with no clear D. The CDR3 is 14 residues long. The V gene lost 0 bases and the J gene lost 0 bases, with 5 bases spanning the gap. CDR1 is MGHRA, CDR2 YSYEKL, per germline. CDR3 sequence (DNA): TGCGCCAGCAGCCAAGAACCTACTAACTATGGCTACACCTTC. Its translation is CASSQEPTNYGYTF.

The chain recombines TRBV27 with TRBJ2-7, with D possibly being TRBD1 or TRBD2 (5 bases each). This CDR3 spans 12 amino acids. CDR1 is MNHEY, CDR2 SMNVEV, per germline (reference sequence). V lost 6 bases to trimming and J lost 3 bases, with 9 bases between them. The CDR3 spells CASRGPFYEQYV. The CDR3 DNA follows: TGTGCCAGCAGGGGACCATTCTACGAGCAGTACGTC.

This chain uses TRBV19 with TRBJ1-1; a weak D match, TRBD1 (6 bases). CDR3 length equals 16 residues. Germline-derived CDR1 and CDR2 are LNHDA and SQIVND (reference sequence). V shed 5 bases and J shed 3 bases, with 19 bases lying between them. CDR3 sequence reads: CASSWGVTGSDTEAFF. As DNA, the CDR3 is TGTGCCAGTAGTTGGGGGGTGACAGGCTCGGACACTGAAGCTTTCTTT.

This clone has ten or more counts. The V call is TRBV18, the J call TRBJ2-4; D not resolved. Germline loops: CDR1 KGHSH, CDR2 LQKENI. The CDR3 is made up of 16 amino acids. V was clipped by 5 bases and J by 0 bases, with 14 bases between them. CDR3 nucleotides: TGTGCCAGCTCAGCCTCGGGTTCCCTAGCCAAAAACATTCAGTACTTC. Protein: CASSASGSLAKNIQYF.

The chain couples TRBV5-5 to TRBJ1-1; tentative D call: TRBD1 (6 bases). V shed 5 bases and J shed 6 bases, with 11 bases lying between them. The CDR3 has 12 residues. Germline CDR1 reads SGHKS; CDR2 reads YYEKEE (reference sequence). CDR3 nucleotide sequence: TGTGCCAGCAGACAGGGCACCCCTGAAGCTTTCTTT. Amino acid sequence: CASRQGTPEAFF.